Listed here are 6 T cell receptor beta chains from one sample, sequenced in a study of T-cell reconstitution after alpha-beta-depleted transplantation in children. As it was prepared, the TCRbeta library received unique molecular identifiers. TCRdb called the PCR reads again in MiXCR, with one record for every CDR3 protein. Of approximately 490,000 distinct CDR3 sequences listed, approximately 10% were seen once; the top ten hold around 2%. Sequencing was performed on PBMCs, taken before TCRalphabeta/CD19-depleted stem cell transplant. The receptors were sampled from a child under 10 years old with inherited bone marrow failure, due to receive a stem cell transplant.

This clonotype was recorded a few times. This rearrangement joins TRBV7-8 to TRBJ2-5; 14 positions agree with TRBD2. The germline V gene encodes CDR1 SGHVS and CDR2 FQNEAQ. The length of the CDR3 is 17 residues. V was clipped by 4 bases and J by 3 bases; unmatched bases: 7. The chain's CDR3 is CASSSSPGLAGEETQYF. Here the CDR3 DNA reads TGTGCCAGCAGCTCCTCTCCGGGACTAGCGGGAGAAGAGACCCAGTACTTC.

This clonotype showed up many times. This chain connects TRBV4-3 to TRBJ2-3, with 8 bases fitting TRBD2. Germline CDR1 and CDR2: LGHNA and YSLEER. The CDR3 is 16 residues long. The trim removed 0 bases at V and 7 bases at J, leaving 9 bases unmatched. In nucleotides, the CDR3 is TGCGCCAGCAGCCAAGATTTGGCGCGGGAGGCCAATACGCAGTATTTT. Protein: CASSQDLAREANTQYF.

The chain is built from TRBV12-3 or TRBV12-4 and TRBJ2-2; TRBD1 is a possible D gene (6 bases). The CDR3 length is 16 residues. Trimming removed 1 base from V and 2 bases from J, with 11 bases in between. The CDR3 spells CASSLVRGRNTGELFF. CDR3 DNA sequence: TGTGCCAGCAGTTTAGTCAGGGGCCGTAACACCGGGGAGCTGTTTTTT.

Ten or more counts support this clonotype. The rearrangement links TRBV5-1 to TRBJ2-7; 7 nucleotides agree with TRBD2. Unmatched junction bases numbered 5, after V lost 0 bases and J lost 2 bases. The CDR3 runs 15 residues. Per germline, CDR1 SGHRS and CDR2 YFSETQ. The CDR3 region has the DNA TGCGCCAGCAGCTTGGAAGCGGGATCGCCCTACGAGCAGTACTTC. It encodes CASSLEAGSPYEQYF.

Ten or more counts support this clonotype. The chain employs TRBV4-3 and TRBJ2-1; 10 bases agree with TRBD2. V gave up 0 bases and J gave up 8 bases; unmatched junction bases: 7. This CDR3 region has 16 residues. Germline CDR1 is LGHNA and CDR2 is YSLEER. The CDR3 DNA reads TGCGCCAGCAGCCAAGATGTAGCGGGAGGCGCCGATGAGCAGTTCTTC. This sequence encodes CASSQDVAGGADEQFF.

The chain recombines TRBV4-3 with TRBJ2-1; 8 nucleotides align to TRBD1. V lost 0 bases and J lost 7; bases outside the gene matches: 11. This CDR3 has 17 residues. From germline, CDR1 is LGHNA and CDR2 YSLEER. The CDR3 loop reads CASSQDLGGQVLNEQFF. Written as DNA, the CDR3 is TGCGCCAGCAGCCAAGATTTAGGGGGACAGGTCTTAAATGAGCAGTTCTTC.